Presented here are 23 T cell receptor beta chains from one specimen sequenced in a study of cytomegalovirus exposure and HLA in healthy donors. A multiplex PCR was run with 60 Vbeta primers and 13 Jbeta primers. Only in-frame clones appear in the TCRdb table, and some are missing; sequencing was by immunoSEQ multiplex PCR. Found here are roughly 100,000 clones, 69% of them singletons; the top ten hold roughly 3.2%. The sequenced sample was PBMCs. These receptors were taken from a man aged 30 to 45 in good health and CMV-seronegative.

The V gene is TRBV28, the J gene TRBJ1-4; no firm D call. Trimming removed 6 bases at V and 3 bases at J, with 11 bases between. The CDR3 has 14 amino acids. Germline CDR1 reads MDHEN; CDR2 reads SYDVKM. The DNA for the CDR3 is TGTGCCAGCAGCCTTCCGAGCTCTAATGAAAAACTGTTTTTT. Its translation: CASSLPSSNEKLFF.

This chain joins TRBV7-3 and TRBJ2-5; 16 positions match TRBD2. Germline loops: CDR1 SGHTA, CDR2 FQGTGA. Trimming removed 1 base from V and 1 base from J; junction bases left unmatched: 3. The CDR3 length is 18 residues. The CDR3 nucleotides are TGTGCCAGCAGCTTAAGCGGGACTAGCGGGAGGGCCCAAGAGACCCAGTACTTC. This codes for CASSLSGTSGRAQETQYF. The complete variable domain, with remaining parts taken from reference TRBV7-3 and TRBJ2-5, reads GAGVSQTPSNKVTEKGKYVELRCDPISGHTALYWYRQSLGQGPEFLIYFQGTGAADDSGLPNDRFFAVRPEGSVSTLKIQRTERGDSAVYLCASSLSGTSGRAQETQYFGPGTRLLVL.

This rearrangement joins TRBV6-6 to TRBJ1-5, with TRBD1 matching 8 bases. J lost 0 bases, V lost 6 bases, and 4 bases had no gene match. Germline V lookup: CDR1 MNHNY, CDR2 SVGAGI (reference sequence). CDR3 length: 15 residues. CDR3 loop: CASRPQGASNQPQHF. The CDR3 DNA sequence: TGTGCCAGCAGGCCCCAGGGGGCTAGCAATCAGCCCCAGCATTTT.

This clone has just a few counts. The CDR3 DNA reads as TGTGCCAGCAGCTCCTCTGTCCTCGCCGGGGTAAACACTGAAGCTTTCTTT. It yields the protein CASSSSVLAGVNTEAFF. The chain joins TRBV11-2 to TRBJ1-1; D is uncertain. The V and J ends lost 4 bases and 2 bases respectively, with 20 bases between them. Germline V gene lookup returns CDR1 SGHAT and CDR2 FQNNGV. This CDR3 contains 17 residues.

This clone appeared a single time. The chain joins TRBV5-1 to TRBJ2-7, with D possibly matching TRBD1 (6 bases). Deletions cut 0 bases from V and 6 bases from J, with 19 bases between. The CDR3 runs 16 residues. Per germline, CDR1 SGHRS and CDR2 YFSETQ. CDR3 loop: CASSLGTGNPSLEQYF. CDR3 in DNA: TGCGCCAGCAGCTTGGGAACAGGGAATCCCTCCCTCGAGCAGTACTTC.

This clone was found a few times. This chain uses TRBV12-5 with TRBJ1-1, with D tentatively TRBD1 (5 bases). The CDR3 runs 13 residues. Trimming removed 4 bases at V and 7 bases at J, with 13 bases between. In germline, CDR1 is LGHNT, CDR2 FRNRAP. The CDR3 loop is CASGSLSGGEAFF. The CDR3 DNA follows: TGTGCTAGTGGTTCCCTCTCGGGGGGTGAAGCTTTCTTT.

The gene calls are TRBV5-4 and TRBJ2-7, with TRBD2 as a possible D gene (5 bases). CDR3 size: 15 residues. V was clipped by 4 bases and J by 1 base, with 15 bases between them. Looked up from germline, CDR1 is SGHNT and CDR2 is YYREEE (reference sequence). The CDR3 spells CASSPASGASYEQYF. The CDR3 nucleotides read TGTGCCAGCAGCCCGGCGAGCGGTGCTTCCTACGAGCAGTACTTC.

This clone turned up a few times. The chain links TRBV18 to TRBJ1-1, with TRBD1 as a possible D gene (5 bases). The CDR3 is 14 residues long. Germline CDR1 KGHSH, CDR2 LQKENI. Trimming removed 1 base from V and 4 bases from J, with 10 bases in between. The CDR3 loop is CASSPQGDSTEAFF. The CDR3 bases are TGTGCCAGCTCACCACAAGGGGATAGCACTGAAGCTTTCTTT.

V and J are TRBV7-2 and TRBJ2-7; TRBD2 aligns across 7 bases. With V trimmed by 4 bases and J by 3 bases, 6 bases remained unmatched. Germline V lookup: CDR1 SGHTA, CDR2 FQGNSA. This CDR3 spans 14 amino acids. This CDR3 reads CASSSQRGLYEQYF. Here the CDR3 DNA reads TGTGCCAGCAGCTCCCAGCGGGGTCTCTACGAGCAGTACTTC.

The rearrangement links TRBV7-2 to TRBJ2-3; 12 positions match TRBD2. CDR1 is SGHTA, CDR2 FQGNSA, per germline. The J segment lost 0 bases and the V segment lost 8 bases, leaving 15 bases of the junction unmatched. The CDR3 runs to 19 residues. The CDR3 reads CASQPVRTSGTSSTDTQYF. For the CDR3, the DNA is TGTGCCAGCCAGCCCGTTCGGACTAGCGGGACTTCAAGCACAGATACGCAGTATTTT.

The rearrangement links TRBV9 to TRBJ1-2; D possibly corresponds to TRBD1 (6 bases). The CDR3 is made up of 15 amino acids. The V gene lost 0 bases and the J gene lost 2 bases, with 11 bases spanning the gap. The germline V gene has CDR1 SGDLS and CDR2 YYNGEE. CDR3 in amino acids: CASSVALQGNYGYTF. The CDR3 DNA sequence: TGTGCCAGCAGCGTAGCTCTACAGGGCAACTATGGCTACACCTTC.

This rearrangement joins TRBV7-9 to TRBJ2-1; the match to TRBD1 covers 9 bases. The CDR3 has 15 residues. Per the germline V gene, CDR1 is SEHNR and CDR2 is FQNEAQ (reference sequence). V gave up 6 bases and J gave up 6 bases; unmatched junction bases: 9. The CDR3 nucleotides read TGTGCCAGCAGTCCTACCCGGGACAGGGTCAATGAGCAGTTCTTC. Its translation: CASSPTRDRVNEQFF.

This clone was seen only a few times. The CDR3: CASSQEVSTRQYF. DNA for the CDR3: TGCGCCAGCAGCCAAGAGGTCTCTACGAGGCAGTACTTC. This rearrangement joins TRBV4-3 to TRBJ2-7; D remains ambiguous. Germline values: CDR1 LGHNA, CDR2 YSLEER. This CDR3 region has 13 residues. The germline V and J ends were trimmed by 0 bases and 9 bases, with 12 bases remaining between them.

This rearrangement joins TRBV15 to TRBJ2-1; a possible D gene is TRBD1 (5 bases). V was cut by 5 bases and J by 3 bases, with 11 bases left in between. CDR1 and CDR2 (germline): LNHNV, YYDKDF (reference sequence). The CDR3 loop spans 14 amino acids. Here the CDR3 reads CATSVIDSYNEQFF. The CDR3 bases are TGTGCCACCAGCGTAATTGACAGCTACAATGAGCAGTTCTTC.

The chain uses TRBV9 and TRBJ2-3, with 7 bases identical to TRBD2. This CDR3 contains 16 residues. Germline V gene data show CDR1 as SGDLS and CDR2 as YYNGEE. The V gene end was trimmed by 2 bases and the J gene end by 0 bases; junction bases not matched to a gene: 6. The CDR3 DNA reads as TGTGCCAGCAGCGTTTCGAGCGGGGCTAGCACAGATACGCAGTATTTT. Its protein product is CASSVSSGASTDTQYF.

CDR3 sequence (DNA): TGCAGCGTTGAGTGGCGGGAGGCCCAAGAGACCCAGTACTTC. This encodes CSVEWREAQETQYF. J is TRBJ2-5 and V is TRBV29-1, with 8 bases aligning to TRBD2. CDR1 and CDR2 from the germline V gene are SQVTM and ANQGSEA. The CDR3 length is 14 residues. V shed 3 bases and J 1 base; nucleotides not matched to a gene: 4.

The V and J genes are TRBV7-6 and TRBJ1-5; 7 bases map to TRBD1. This CDR3 is built from 14 residues. Germline V gene data show CDR1 as SGHVS and CDR2 as FNYEAQ. The J segment lost 3 bases and the V segment lost 5 bases, leaving 4 bases of the junction unmatched. DNA for the CDR3: TGTGCCAGCAGCAGGGACAGCAACAATCAGCCCCAGCATTTT. It codes for CASSRDSNNQPQHF.

This clone was found a few times. V is TRBV5-8 and J is TRBJ1-1; 7 bases are shared with TRBD1. V shed 4 bases and J 7 bases; nucleotides not matched to a gene: 10. CDR3 size: 14 residues. CDR1 and CDR2 (germline): SGHTS, YDEGEE. In DNA form, the CDR3 reads TGTGCCAGCAGCCCCTACGGGACAGATATTGAAGCTTTCTTT. Residues: CASSPYGTDIEAFF.

This sequence joins TRBV7-3 and TRBJ2-3, with a tentative D call TRBD1 (6 bases). Per the germline V gene, CDR1 is SGHTA and CDR2 is FQGTGA. Trimming shortened V by 3 bases and J by 6 bases, and 7 bases separated the two germline ends. This CDR3 spans 12 amino acids. The CDR3 spells CASSLDSDTQYF. For the CDR3, the DNA is TGTGCCAGCAGCTTGGACAGCGATACGCAGTATTTT.

The chain couples TRBV2 to TRBJ1-5; tentative D call: TRBD1 (5 bases). The CDR3 length is 10 residues. Germline V lookup: CDR1 SNHLY, CDR2 FYNNEI. Trimming left V 8 bases short and J 7 bases short, with 6 bases between. The CDR3 spells CASGGQPQHF. The CDR3 DNA is TGTGCCAGCGGGGGGCAGCCCCAGCATTTT.

The chain recombines TRBV2 with TRBJ2-1; D perhaps matches TRBD2 (5 bases). CDR1 is SNHLY and CDR2 is FYNNEI in the germline V gene. The CDR3 is made up of 15 amino acids. V lost 4 bases and J lost 0, with 10 bases in between. CDR3 in amino acids: CASSGWESSYNEQFF. In DNA form, the CDR3 reads TGTGCCAGCAGTGGATGGGAGAGCTCCTACAATGAGCAGTTCTTC.

The chain combines TRBV27 with TRBJ2-6; D is undetermined. V lost 6 bases and J lost 0, with 9 bases in between. CDR1 is MNHEY and CDR2 is SMNVEV in the germline V gene (reference sequence). The CDR3 is 15 residues long. The CDR3 reads CASSQFPSGANVLTF. As DNA, the CDR3 is TGTGCCAGCAGCCAATTCCCCTCTGGGGCCAACGTCCTGACTTTC. Combining the CDR3 with reference TRBV27 and TRBJ2-6 gives the whole variable domain EAQVTQNPRYLITVTGKKLTVTCSQNMNHEYMSWYRQDPGLGLRQIYYSMNVEVTDKGDVPEGYKVSRKEKRNFPLILESPSPNQTSLYFCASSQFPSGANVLTFGAGSRLTVL.

The chain carries TRBV7-8 and TRBJ2-7, with D perhaps TRBD2 (6 bases). Germline values: CDR1 SGHVS, CDR2 FQNEAQ. CDR3 length: 15 amino acids. V shed 1 base and J shed 4 bases, with 14 bases lying between them. Here the CDR3 reads CASSLEAGRIYEQYF. The CDR3 DNA follows: TGTGCCAGCAGCTTAGAGGCGGGGCGGATTTACGAGCAGTACTTC. The full variable domain, completed using reference TRBV7-8 and TRBJ2-7, is GAGVSQSPRYKVAKRGQDVALRCDPISGHVSLFWYQQALGQGPEFLTYFQNEAQLDKSGLPSDRFFAERPEGSVSTLKIQRTQQEDSAVYLCASSLEAGRIYEQYFGPGTRLTVT.